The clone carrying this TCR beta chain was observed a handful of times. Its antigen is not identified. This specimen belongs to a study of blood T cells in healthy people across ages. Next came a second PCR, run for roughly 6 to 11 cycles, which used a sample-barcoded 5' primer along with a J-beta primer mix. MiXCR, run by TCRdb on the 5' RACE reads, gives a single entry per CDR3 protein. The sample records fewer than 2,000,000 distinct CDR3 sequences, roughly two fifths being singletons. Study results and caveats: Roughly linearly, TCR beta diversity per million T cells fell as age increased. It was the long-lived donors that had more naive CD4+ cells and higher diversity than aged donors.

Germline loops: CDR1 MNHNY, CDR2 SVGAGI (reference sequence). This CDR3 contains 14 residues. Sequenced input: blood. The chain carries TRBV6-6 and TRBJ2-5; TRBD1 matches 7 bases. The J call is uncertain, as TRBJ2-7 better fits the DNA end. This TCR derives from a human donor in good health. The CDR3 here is CASTQGQTYYEQYF. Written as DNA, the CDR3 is TGTGCCAGCACCCAGGGACAGACTTACTACGAGCAGTACTTC.